The clone carrying this T cell receptor beta chain was counted only a few times. This CDR3 is also generated by other DNA sequences in the sample. This sample stems from a study of blood T cell repertoires in COVID-19. Germline CDR1 is SGHTA and CDR2 is FQGNSA. The CDR3 is made up of 14 amino acids. V was pared by 5 bases and J by 4 bases, with 3 bases of the junction left unmatched. The protocol was immunoSEQ multiplex PCR, while the TCRdb copy is restricted to in-frame clones and leaves out a portion. The sample has under 25,000 clones, about 83% seen once. This chain links TRBV7-2 with TRBJ1-5; 9 positions match TRBD1. The receptor's source is a man aged 70-80 years with acute or convalescent COVID-19. Material: peripheral blood. This chain's CDR3 is CASSPDRGNQPQHF. CDR3 in DNA: TGTGCCAGCAGCCCGGACAGGGGTAATCAGCCCCAGCATTTT.